The 24 T cell receptor beta chains below come from one sample, sequenced in a study of chemoradiotherapy in HPV16-positive cancers. Measured with immunoSEQ multiplex PCR; TCRdb has only the in-frame clones, and not every one. The table includes 3,000 or so clones, approximately 86% detected once. Sequencing used tumor tissue, obtained from a patient who underwent chemoradiotherapy. The receptor set was obtained from a human donor with HPV-associated anogenital cancer.

The chain employs TRBV7-9 and TRBJ1-2; 8 nucleotides line up with TRBD1. The CDR3 is made up of 13 amino acids. The J segment lost 4 bases and the V segment lost 8 bases, leaving 6 bases of the junction unmatched. Germline assignment: CDR1 SEHNR and CDR2 FQNEAQ (reference sequence). The CDR3 spells CASQQGGVYGYTF. In nucleotides, the CDR3 is TGTGCCAGCCAACAGGGGGGCGTCTATGGCTACACCTTC.

The rearrangement uses TRBV4-3 and TRBJ2-7; weak D call: TRBD2 (5 bases). There are 17 residues in the CDR3. The V end lost 0 bases, the J end lost 2 bases, and 17 bases lay between the germline ends. The V gene's germline CDR1 is LGHNA and CDR2 YSLEER. The CDR3 DNA is TGCGCCAGCAGCCAAGAAGCGGCACCGAGGGTGGCCTACGAGCAGTACTTC. Its protein product is CASSQEAAPRVAYEQYF.

The chain joins TRBV4-3 to TRBJ2-3, with D maybe TRBD1 (6 bases). Trimming removed 2 bases from V and 2 bases from J, with 14 bases in between. CDR1 LGHNA and CDR2 YSLEER come from the germline V gene. The CDR3 has 16 amino acids. CDR3 region: CASSQRGTIDTDTQYF. The DNA for the CDR3 is TGCGCCAGCAGCCAACGAGGGACAATCGACACAGATACGCAGTATTTT.

The chain joins TRBV2 to TRBJ2-3; 8 bases are a match to TRBD2. The germline gives CDR1 SNHLY, CDR2 FYNNEI. V was clipped by 6 bases and J by 4 bases; unmatched bases: 6. The CDR3 has 14 amino acids. The CDR3 reads CASRGGTSADTQYF. CDR3 nucleotides: TGTGCCAGCAGAGGAGGGACTAGTGCAGATACGCAGTATTTT.

The chain couples TRBV7-2 to TRBJ1-1; D is possibly TRBD1 (5 bases). The germline gives CDR1 SGHTA, CDR2 FQGNSA. The V gene lost 2 bases and the J gene lost 0 bases, with 10 bases spanning the gap. This CDR3 spans 15 amino acids. CDR3 sequence (DNA): TGTGCCAGCAGCTTATGGAGGGGTCTGAACACTGAAGCTTTCTTT. This translates into CASSLWRGLNTEAFF.

CDR3 amino acids: CASSSRQGEDEKLFF. The CDR3 DNA reads TGTGCCAGCAGTTCCCGACAGGGTGAAGATGAAAAACTGTTTTTT. This chain uses TRBV28 with TRBJ1-4, with TRBD1 matching 7 bases. This CDR3 has 15 residues. The V gene end was trimmed by 4 bases and the J gene end by 6 bases; junction bases not matched to a gene: 8. Germline lookup yields CDR1 MDHEN and CDR2 SYDVKM.

This chain links TRBV7-9 with TRBJ2-1; TRBD2 agrees at 14 bases. The germline CDR1 and CDR2 sequences are SEHNR and FQNEAQ (reference sequence). The CDR3 has 15 residues. The V and J ends lost 3 bases and 6 bases, in that order; junction bases with no gene match: 1. The CDR3 DNA is TGTGCCAGCAGCTTGACTAGCGGGGGGGCCAATGAGCAGTTCTTC. Amino acid sequence: CASSLTSGGANEQFF. The whole variable domain, filled in from reference TRBV7-9 and TRBJ2-1, reads DTGVSQNPRHKITKRGQNVTFRCDPISEHNRLYWYRQTLGQGPEFLTYFQNEAQLEKSRLLSDRFSAERPKGSFSTLEIQRTEQGDSAMYLCASSLTSGGANEQFFGPGTRLTVL.

This clone has a handful of counts. The chain uses TRBV19 and TRBJ1-4, with TRBD1 matching over 7 bases. V was pared by 4 bases and J by 0 bases, with 2 bases of the junction left unmatched. The CDR3 runs to 15 residues. Germline-derived CDR1 and CDR2 are LNHDA and SQIVND (reference sequence). CDR3 DNA sequence: TGTGCCAGTAGTACTGGACAGGCAACTAATGAAAAACTGTTTTTT. Encoded protein: CASSTGQATNEKLFF.

CDR3 residues: CASSLGTNEKLFF. CDR3 DNA: TGTGCCAGCAGCTTAGGGACTAATGAAAAACTGTTTTTT. This chain joins TRBV7-2 and TRBJ1-4; the D is unclear. V was clipped by 1 base and J by 2 bases, with 2 bases between them. CDR1 SGHTA and CDR2 FQGNSA come from the germline V gene. The CDR3 sequence is 13 residues long.

This clone occurred a few times. V is TRBV10-3 and J is TRBJ1-1; 9 bases map to TRBD1. Germline CDR1 and CDR2: ENHRY and SYGVKD. CDR3 length: 16 amino acids. J gave up 7 bases and V 3 bases, and 12 bases lay outside the gene matches. The CDR3 DNA follows: TGTGCCATCAGTGACCTACGGGACAGGGCGAAGAATGAAGCTTTCTTT. Encoded protein: CAISDLRDRAKNEAFF.

V and J are TRBV9 and TRBJ2-2; TRBD1 might be the D (6 bases). The CDR3 runs to 15 residues. CDR1 and CDR2 from the germline V gene are SGDLS and YYNGEE. Trimming took 3 bases from V and 4 from J, leaving 13 bases between them. The CDR3 protein is CASSEPSRGTGELFF. Written as DNA, the CDR3 is TGTGCCAGCAGCGAACCCTCCAGGGGCACCGGGGAGCTGTTTTTT.

The chain employs TRBV4-1 and TRBJ2-5, with 11 bases aligning to TRBD2. CDR1 and CDR2 from the germline V gene are MGHRA and YSYEKL. This CDR3 has 19 amino acids. V shed 1 base, J shed 4 bases, and the junction held 14 bases outside the gene matches. DNA for the CDR3: TGCGCCAGCAGCCAAGGCGGTAGCGGGGGGGCAACGGATTTAGAGACCCAGTACTTC. This sequence encodes CASSQGGSGGATDLETQYF.

In DNA form, the CDR3 reads TGTGCCAGCAGCTTAGTGATAGCGGGGGGCGGGGGCACAGATACGCAGTATTTT. This gives the protein CASSLVIAGGGGTDTQYF. The J gene is TRBJ2-3, the V gene TRBV7-3; 10 bases map to TRBD2. The V and J ends lost 2 bases and 1 base, in that order; junction bases with no gene match: 9. Germline V gene sequence: CDR1 SGHTA, CDR2 FQGTGA. There are 18 residues in the CDR3.

J is TRBJ2-7 and V is TRBV27; TRBD2 agrees at 7 bases. J was trimmed by 0 bases and V by 4 bases; bases with no gene match: 6. Germline CDR1 MNHEY, CDR2 SMNVEV (reference sequence). CDR3 length: 15 amino acids. DNA of the CDR3: TGTGCCAGCAGTTGGGGGGGTTCAGGCTCCTACGAGCAGTACTTC. Protein product: CASSWGGSGSYEQYF.

The chain is built from TRBV9 and TRBJ2-2; D gene ambiguous. In germline, CDR1 is SGDLS, CDR2 YYNGEE. V was shortened by 5 bases and J by 0 bases, with 8 bases between the two germline ends. This CDR3 has 14 amino acids. CDR3 nucleotides: TGTGCCAGCAGTCGGACGGCGAACACCGGGGAGCTGTTTTTT. Encoded protein: CASSRTANTGELFF.

With respect to this clone: Other DNA sequences of this sample code for an identical CDR3. CDR3 sequence (DNA): TGTGCCTCCAGGCGGGGTGATACGCAGTATTTT. Protein: CASRRGDTQYF. J is TRBJ2-3 and V is TRBV6-5; tentative D call: TRBD2 (6 bases). V was shortened by 11 bases and J by 6 bases, with 12 bases between the two germline ends. Per the germline V gene, CDR1 is MNHEY and CDR2 is SVGAGI. The CDR3 contains 11 residues.

CDR3 sequence reads: CASSWQAAGEQYF. CDR3 nucleotide sequence: TGTGCCAGCAGCTGGCAGGCAGCGGGCGAGCAGTACTTC. The genes are TRBV5-6 and TRBJ2-7, with D perhaps TRBD2 (6 bases). The CDR3 has 13 amino acids. V lost 3 bases to trimming and J lost 6 bases, with 13 bases between them. Germline V gene sequence: CDR1 SGHDT, CDR2 YYEEEE.

The chain uses TRBV28 and TRBJ2-1, with a tentative D call TRBD2 (6 bases). V was cut by 7 bases and J by 0 bases, with 19 bases left in between. Germline values: CDR1 MDHEN, CDR2 SYDVKM. The CDR3 length is 17 residues. The CDR3 DNA is TGTGCCAGCAAACTCCCCGGAGCGGGCAGCTCCTACAATGAGCAGTTCTTC. Its translation: CASKLPGAGSSYNEQFF. The entire variable domain, with the rest obtained from reference TRBV28 and TRBJ2-1, is as follows: DVKVTQSSRYLVKRTGEKVFLECVQDMDHENMFWYRQDPGLGLRLIYFSYDVKMKEKGDIPEGYSVSREKKERFSLILESASTNQTSMYLCASKLPGAGSSYNEQFFGPGTRLTVL.

This clone has just one count. The chain combines TRBV7-9 with TRBJ2-3, with D unresolved. V lost 4 bases, J lost 2 bases, and 7 bases lay in between. The CDR3 consists of 13 residues. Germline V gene data show CDR1 as SEHNR and CDR2 as FQNEAQ (reference sequence). The CDR3 bases are TGTGCCAGCAGCTCGACGGACACAGATACGCAGTATTTT. It yields the protein CASSSTDTDTQYF.

This clone was counted once. The genes are TRBV30 and TRBJ1-3; perhaps TRBD1 as D (6 bases). There are 15 residues in the CDR3. Looked up from germline, CDR1 is GTSNPN and CDR2 is SVGIG (reference sequence). The germline V and J ends were trimmed by 2 bases and 0 bases, with 11 bases remaining between them. This chain's CDR3 is CAWSFTGSSGNTIYF. CDR3 sequence (DNA): TGTGCCTGGAGTTTCACAGGGAGCTCTGGAAACACCATATATTTT.

The genes are TRBV7-3 and TRBJ2-6; unclear D gene. V lost 5 bases, J lost 1 base, and 15 bases lay in between. CDR3 size: 17 residues. CDR1 and CDR2 (germline): SGHTA, FQGTGA. CDR3 residues: CASSPLQAPSGANVLTF. In DNA, the CDR3 is TGTGCCAGCAGCCCGTTACAAGCTCCATCTGGGGCCAACGTCCTGACTTTC.

This clone occurred a few times. The chain uses TRBV30 and TRBJ1-1, with D uncertain. Deletions cut 1 base from V and 6 bases from J, with 12 bases between. Germline V CDR1 and CDR2: GTSNPN, SVGIG (reference sequence). The CDR3 length is 13 residues. CDR3 in amino acids: CAWSGHRFSEAFF. The CDR3 bases are TGTGCCTGGAGTGGACACCGTTTTTCTGAAGCTTTCTTT.

J is TRBJ2-7 and V is TRBV12-5; the D gene is possibly TRBD1 (6 bases). The germline gives CDR1 LGHNT, CDR2 FRNRAP. This CDR3 contains 15 residues. V lost 5 bases to trimming and J lost 3 bases, with 17 bases between them. The CDR3 nucleotides are TGTGCTAGTGGTCTTGGACAGCCTCCCCTCTACGAGCAGTACTTC. Its protein product is CASGLGQPPLYEQYF.

The V gene is TRBV11-2, the J gene TRBJ2-7; perhaps TRBD2 as D (7 bases). V was trimmed by 5 bases and J by 5 bases, leaving 16 bases between them. CDR3 length equals 14 residues. The germline V gene has CDR1 SGHAT and CDR2 FQNNGV. Here the CDR3 reads CASSPGGGRHEQYF. For the CDR3, the DNA is TGTGCCAGCAGCCCTGGGGGGGGGCGGCACGAGCAGTACTTC.